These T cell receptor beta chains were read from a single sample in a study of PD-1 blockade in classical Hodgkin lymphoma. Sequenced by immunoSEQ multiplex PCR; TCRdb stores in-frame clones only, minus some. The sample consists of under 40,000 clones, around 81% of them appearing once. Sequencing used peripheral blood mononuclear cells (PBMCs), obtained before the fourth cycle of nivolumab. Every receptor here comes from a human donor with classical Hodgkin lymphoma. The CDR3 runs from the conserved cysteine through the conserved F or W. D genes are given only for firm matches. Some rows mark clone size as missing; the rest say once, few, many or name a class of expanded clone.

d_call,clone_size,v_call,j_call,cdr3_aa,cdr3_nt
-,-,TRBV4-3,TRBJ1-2,CASSQGLQGYGYTF,TGCGCCAGCAGCCAAGGCTTACAGGGCTATGGCTACACCTTC
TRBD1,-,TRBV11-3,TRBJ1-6,CASSLGGQGNSPLHF,TGTGCCAGCAGCTTAGGGGGACAGGGGAATTCACCCCTCCACTTT
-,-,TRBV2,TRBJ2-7,CAEQALRGAQYEQYF,TGTGCCGAGCAGGCCCTTCGAGGGGCCCAATACGAGCAGTACTTC
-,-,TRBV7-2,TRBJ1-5,CASSLADVNQPQHF,TGTGCCAGCAGCTTGGCGGACGTCAATCAGCCCCAGCATTTT
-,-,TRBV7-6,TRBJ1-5,CASSLESPLLIHF,TGTGCCAGCAGCTTAGAATCTCCGCTTCTAATTCATTTT
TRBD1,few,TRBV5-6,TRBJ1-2,CASSLGGTVAYGYTF,TGTGCCAGCAGCTTGGGAGGGACAGTTGCCTATGGCTACACCTTC
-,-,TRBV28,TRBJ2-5,CASRLRGRQETQYF,TGTGCCAGCAGACTCCGGGGCAGGCAAGAGACCCAGTACTTC
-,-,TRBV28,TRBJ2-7,CASSFEAYSYEQYF,TGTGCCAGCAGTTTTGAAGCCTACTCCTACGAGCAGTACTTC
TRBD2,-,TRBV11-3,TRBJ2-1,CASSLTSDNEQFF,TGTGCCAGCAGCTTAACTAGCGACAATGAGCAGTTCTTC
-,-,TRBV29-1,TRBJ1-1,CSVEGGGSLGTEAFF,TGCAGCGTTGAGGGGGGGGGATCGCTTGGGACTGAAGCTTTCTTT
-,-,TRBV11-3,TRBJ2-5,CASSSRTENQETQYF,TGTGCCAGCAGCTCTCGGACTGAGAACCAAGAGACCCAGTACTTC
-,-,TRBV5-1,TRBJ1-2,CASSSLEGGPYYGYTF,TGCGCCAGCAGCTCACTCGAAGGGGGGCCATACTATGGCTACACCTTC
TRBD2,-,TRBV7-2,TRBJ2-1,CASRLTSGSYNEQFF,TGTGCCAGCAGACTGACTAGCGGGAGCTACAATGAGCAGTTCTTC
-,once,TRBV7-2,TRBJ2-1,CASSTQGLSYNEQFF,TGTGCCAGCAGTACCCAGGGTCTTTCCTACAATGAGCAGTTCTTC
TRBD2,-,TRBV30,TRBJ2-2,CAWSPIGLAGIANTGELFF,TGTGCCTGGAGTCCTATCGGACTAGCGGGAATCGCGAACACCGGGGAGCTGTTTTTT
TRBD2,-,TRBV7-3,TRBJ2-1,CASSLNGGASGLYNEQFF,TGTGCCAGCAGCTTAAACGGCGGGGCTAGCGGGCTCTACAATGAGCAGTTCTTC
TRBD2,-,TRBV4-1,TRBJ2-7,CASSQVGLAGYEQYF,TGCGCCAGCAGCCAAGTCGGACTAGCTGGCTACGAGCAGTACTTC
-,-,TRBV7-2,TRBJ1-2,CASSLALRGRGGGYTF,TGTGCCAGCAGCTTAGCGCTAAGGGGCAGGGGAGGGGGCTACACCTTC
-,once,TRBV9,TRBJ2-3,CASSAEGSFSDTQYF,TGTGCCAGCAGCGCCGAAGGGTCCTTTTCGGATACGCAGTATTTT
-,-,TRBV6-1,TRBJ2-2,CASSATWGGTGELFF,TGTGCCAGCAGTGCCACTTGGGGTGGGACCGGGGAGCTGTTTTTT
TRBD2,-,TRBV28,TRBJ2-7,CASSSSRGGTYEQYF,TGTGCCAGCAGTTCCTCCCGGGGGGGCACCTACGAGCAGTACTTC
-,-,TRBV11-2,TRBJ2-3,CASSMDSFFTDTQYF,TGTGCCAGCAGCATGGACAGTTTTTTCACAGATACGCAGTATTTT
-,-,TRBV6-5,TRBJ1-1,CASRRTDSTEAFF,TGTGCCAGCAGAAGGACAGACTCCACTGAAGCTTTCTTT
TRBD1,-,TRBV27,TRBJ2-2,CASSFLTGFPYTGELFF,TGTGCCAGCAGTTTTTTGACAGGGTTTCCTTACACCGGGGAGCTGTTTTTT
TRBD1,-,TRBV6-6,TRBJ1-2,CASRAGQGSYYGYTF,TGTGCCAGCAGAGCGGGACAGGGAAGCTACTATGGCTACACCTTC
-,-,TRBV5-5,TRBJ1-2,CASSLGGWGYTF,TGTGCCAGCAGCTTGGGGGGCTGGGGCTACACCTTC
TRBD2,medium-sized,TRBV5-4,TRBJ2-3,CASSLMTSGGGDTQYF,TGTGCCAGCAGCTTGATGACTAGCGGGGGGGGAGATACGCAGTATTTT